The text below deals with one TCR beta chain. In the original analysis: Amplification of reference gene primers provided the estimated nucleated cell counts. The assay was immunoSEQ multiplex PCR, and TCRdb's table has in-frame clones only and misses some. D and trimming come from the DNA, and the V and J calls and clone size come from that table. This sample has around 330,000 clones; around nine tenths occur once, and the top ten carry roughly 4.1%. This specimen comes from a study of blood T cell repertoires in COVID-19. Study-level background: PBMCs, B-cell-depleted T cells, or T cells were the source of the cDNA or gDNA that made up the material.

Germline-derived CDR1 and CDR2 are LNHNV and YYDKDF (reference sequence). Trimming removed 0 bases from V and 7 bases from J, with 19 bases in between. The CDR3 contains 16 residues. The chain couples TRBV15 to TRBJ2-7; D is possibly TRBD2 (6 bases). The TCR was taken from a woman in her forties or fifties with active or convalescent COVID-19. Sequenced input: peripheral blood. The CDR3 bases are TGTGCCACCAGCAGAGATTTATTAGGCGCTGGAGGGGAGCAGTACTTC. Its protein product is CATSRDLLGAGGEQYF.